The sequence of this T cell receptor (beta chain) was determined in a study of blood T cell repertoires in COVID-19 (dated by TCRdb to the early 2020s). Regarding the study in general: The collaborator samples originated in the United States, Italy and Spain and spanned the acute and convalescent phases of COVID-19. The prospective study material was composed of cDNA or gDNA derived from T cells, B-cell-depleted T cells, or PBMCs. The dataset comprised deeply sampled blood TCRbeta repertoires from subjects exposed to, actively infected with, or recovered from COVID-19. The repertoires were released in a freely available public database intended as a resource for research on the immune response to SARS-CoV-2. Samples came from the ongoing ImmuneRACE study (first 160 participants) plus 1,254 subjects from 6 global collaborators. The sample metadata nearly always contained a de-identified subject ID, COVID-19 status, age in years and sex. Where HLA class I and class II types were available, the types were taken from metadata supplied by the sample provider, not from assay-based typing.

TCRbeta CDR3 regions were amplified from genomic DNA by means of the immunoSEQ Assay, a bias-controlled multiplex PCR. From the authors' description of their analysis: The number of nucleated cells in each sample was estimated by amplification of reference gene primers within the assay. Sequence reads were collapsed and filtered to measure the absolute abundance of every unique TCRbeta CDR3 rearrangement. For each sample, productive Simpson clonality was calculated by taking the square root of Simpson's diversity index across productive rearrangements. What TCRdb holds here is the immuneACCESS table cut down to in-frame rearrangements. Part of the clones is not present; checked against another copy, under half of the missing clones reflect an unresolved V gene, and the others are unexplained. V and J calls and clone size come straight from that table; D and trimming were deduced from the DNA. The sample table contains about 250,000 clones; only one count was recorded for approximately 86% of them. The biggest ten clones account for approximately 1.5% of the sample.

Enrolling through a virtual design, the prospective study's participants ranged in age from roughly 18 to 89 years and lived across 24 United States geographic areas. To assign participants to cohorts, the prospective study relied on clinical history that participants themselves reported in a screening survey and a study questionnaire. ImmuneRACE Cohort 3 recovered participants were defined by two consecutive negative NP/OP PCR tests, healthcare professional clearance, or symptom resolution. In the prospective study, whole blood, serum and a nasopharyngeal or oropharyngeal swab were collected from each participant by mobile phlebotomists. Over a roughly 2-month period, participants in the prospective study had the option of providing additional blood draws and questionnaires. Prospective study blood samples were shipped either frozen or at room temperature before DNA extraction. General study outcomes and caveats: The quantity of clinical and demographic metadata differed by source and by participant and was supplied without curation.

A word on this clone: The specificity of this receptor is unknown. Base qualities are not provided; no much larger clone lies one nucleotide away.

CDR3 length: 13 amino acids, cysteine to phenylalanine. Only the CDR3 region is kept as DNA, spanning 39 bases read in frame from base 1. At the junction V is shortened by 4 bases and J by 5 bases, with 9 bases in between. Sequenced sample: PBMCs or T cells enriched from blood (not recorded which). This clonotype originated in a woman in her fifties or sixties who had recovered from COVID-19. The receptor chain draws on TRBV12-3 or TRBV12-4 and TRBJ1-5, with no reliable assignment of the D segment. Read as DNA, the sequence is TGTGCCAGCAGTTCACAGAGAGATCAGCCCCAGCATTTT. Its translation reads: CASSSQRDQPQHF.